Listed here are 25 T cell receptor beta chains from one sample, sequenced in a study of blood T cells in healthy people across ages. The use of a sample-barcoded 5' primer and a J-beta primer mix characterized a second PCR of 7 to 11 cycles. MiXCR, applied by TCRdb to the 5' RACE reads, yields one record per CDR3 protein. The sample lists hundreds of thousands of distinct CDR3 sequences, 22% occurring once. The specimen sequenced was blood. These receptor sequences come from a man in his 70s in good health.

V gene TRBV4-1 combines with J gene TRBJ2-3, with D possibly being TRBD1 (5 bases). V lost 1 base and J 2 bases, leaving 10 bases between the germline ends. There are 15 residues in the CDR3. Germline CDR1 reads MGHRA; CDR2 reads YSYEKL. The CDR3 is CASSQGEGDTDTQYF. The CDR3 DNA reads as TGCGCCAGCAGCCAAGGGGAAGGGGACACAGATACGCAGTATTTT.

This clonotype has a handful of counts. The chain combines TRBV29-1 with TRBJ2-3; D unresolved. Germline-derived CDR1 and CDR2 are SQVTM and ANQGSEA. The CDR3 length is 13 residues. Trimming took 6 bases from V and 5 from J, leaving 15 bases between them. CDR3 in amino acids: CSVLAVSGDTQYF. The DNA of the CDR3 is TGCAGCGTCTTAGCTGTGTCGGGAGATACGCAGTATTTT.

This CDR3 reads CSARTGGKEKLFF. CDR3 nucleotides: TGCAGTGCTCGGACAGGGGGCAAAGAAAAACTGTTTTTT. The chain joins TRBV20-1 to TRBJ1-4; 11 nucleotides agree with TRBD1. CDR1 and CDR2 from the germline V gene are DFQATT and SNEGSKA (reference sequence). V lost 5 bases, J lost 8 bases, and 4 bases stayed unmatched. The CDR3 is 13 residues long.

The chain recombines TRBV3-1 with TRBJ1-5; the D is unclear. This CDR3 comprises 12 residues. Germline V gene lookup returns CDR1 LGHDT and CDR2 YNNKEL (reference sequence). Deletions cut 1 base from V and 10 bases from J, with 8 bases between. This CDR3 is CASSQVNSPQHF. The CDR3 DNA sequence: TGTGCCAGCAGCCAAGTGAACAGTCCCCAGCATTTT.

This chain uses TRBV20-1 with TRBJ1-5, with 7 bases that match TRBD1. This CDR3 has 14 amino acids. Trimming cost V 7 bases and J 0 bases; bases outside gene matches: 6. Germline V gives CDR1 DFQATT, CDR2 SNEGSKA (reference sequence). The CDR3 sequence: CSVVGQYSNQPQHF. DNA for the CDR3: TGCAGTGTGGTGGGACAGTATAGCAATCAGCCCCAGCATTTT.

The V call is TRBV12-3 or TRBV12-4, the J call TRBJ2-2; perhaps TRBD2 as D (6 bases). The CDR3 loop spans 14 amino acids. Trimming stripped 3 bases from V and 8 bases from J, with 13 bases between. The CDR3 loop reads CASSFRDSWGELFF. CDR3 in DNA: TGTGCCAGCAGTTTTAGGGACTCGTGGGGGGAGCTGTTTTTT.

This clonotype has just a few counts. The genes are TRBV5-1 and TRBJ1-4; TRBD1 agrees at 8 bases. The CDR3 length is 17 residues. In germline, CDR1 is SGHRS, CDR2 YFSETQ. Trimming cost V 0 bases and J 8 bases; bases outside gene matches: 12. Written as DNA, the CDR3 is TGCGCCAGCAGCTTGGCGCCGCAGGGGGCAAGTGACGAAAAACTGTTTTTT. This sequence encodes CASSLAPQGASDEKLFF.

Comments on this clonotype: At one end the junction does not follow the germline gene, possibly because of a read error. The V call is TRBV12-3 or TRBV12-4, the J call TRBJ2-3; 7 positions agree with TRBD2. This CDR3 contains 15 residues. For the CDR3, the DNA is TGTGCCAGCAGGATGAGCGGGATGGGCACAGATGCGCAGTATTTT. Translating it yields CASRMSGMGTDAQYF.

A few counts support this clonotype. The V gene is TRBV18, the J gene TRBJ2-1; either TRBD1 or TRBD2 may supply D (5 bases each). CDR1 and CDR2 from the germline V gene are KGHSH and LQKENI. The V gene lost 3 bases and the J gene lost 4 bases, with 13 bases spanning the gap. The CDR3 is 15 residues long. The CDR3 region is CASSPSGGNYNEQFF. DNA of the CDR3: TGTGCCAGCTCACCGAGTGGGGGAAATTACAATGAGCAGTTCTTC.

This chain joins TRBV5-1 and TRBJ2-3, with 12 bases that match TRBD2. The CDR3 is 17 amino acids. Germline CDR1 SGHRS, CDR2 YFSETQ. After removal of 4 bases from V and 5 bases from J, the junction contained 11 bases not matched to a gene. CDR3 DNA: TGCGCCAGCAGCCTTCTGCTAGCGGGGGGGCTTGGAGATACGCAGTATTTT. As protein: CASSLLLAGGLGDTQYF.

V is TRBV5-1 and J is TRBJ1-3; 8 nucleotides agree with TRBD1. This CDR3 has 17 residues. Trimming at V came to 3 bases and at J to 0 bases, leaving 8 bases not matched to a gene. From germline, CDR1 is SGHRS and CDR2 YFSETQ. Here the CDR3 DNA reads TGCGCCAGCAGCTCAATGGGACAGGCGAACTCTGGAAACACCATATATTTT. Its translation: CASSSMGQANSGNTIYF.

The rearrangement uses TRBV10-2 and TRBJ2-7, with 12 bases that match TRBD2. In germline, CDR1 is WSHSY, CDR2 SAAADI. The CDR3 length is 15 residues. V lost 8 bases, J lost 1 base, and 6 bases stayed unmatched. CDR3 nucleotide sequence: TGCGCCAGCCGACTAGCGGGAGACTCTTCCTACGAGCAGTACTTC. Amino acid sequence: CASRLAGDSSYEQYF.

The chain carries TRBV19 and TRBJ2-2; perhaps TRBD2 as D (6 bases). Deletions cut 4 bases from V and 5 bases from J, with 8 bases between. CDR3 length equals 13 residues. The germline V gene encodes CDR1 LNHDA and CDR2 SQIVND (reference sequence). CDR3 residues: CASSTGRTGELFF. CDR3 coding DNA: TGTGCCAGTAGTACAGGGAGGACCGGGGAGCTGTTTTTT. Drawing the rest from reference TRBV19 and TRBJ2-2, the complete variable domain is DGGITQSPKYLFRKEGQNVTLSCEQNLNHDAMYWYRQDPGQGLRLIYYSQIVNDFQKGDIAEGYSVSREKKESFPLTVTSAQKNPTAFYLCASSTGRTGELFFGEGSRLTVL.

The V gene is TRBV12-3 or TRBV12-4, the J gene TRBJ2-5; 10 bases line up with TRBD2. V was clipped by 8 bases and J by 5 bases; unmatched bases: 8. This CDR3 has 14 amino acids. DNA of the CDR3: TGTGCCAGCCTTCCGGGACTAGCGTCGGAGACCCAGTACTTC. Encoded protein: CASLPGLASETQYF.

The CDR3 is CASSLYGEAFF. The CDR3 DNA reads TGTGCCAGCAGTTTATATGGAGAAGCTTTCTTT. The chain is built from TRBV28 and TRBJ1-1; D gene ambiguous. The length of the CDR3 is 11 residues. Germline V gene lookup returns CDR1 MDHEN and CDR2 SYDVKM. V was trimmed by 1 base and J by 8 bases, leaving 5 bases between them.

The gene calls are TRBV5-1 and TRBJ2-1; TRBD2 aligns across 9 bases. The DNA end favors TRBJ2-5, so the J call may be wrong. Germline V gene data show CDR1 as SGHRS and CDR2 as YFSETQ. The CDR3 runs 17 residues. The CDR3 loop reads CASRQRGVAGVGETQYF. Here the CDR3 DNA reads TGCGCCAGCAGACAAAGAGGGGTAGCGGGAGTTGGTGAGACCCAGTACTTC.

This clonotype was seen a few times. This sequence joins TRBV12-3 or TRBV12-4 and TRBJ2-3; tentative D call: TRBD1 (5 bases). This CDR3 contains 14 residues. V dropped 5 bases and J dropped 3 bases, with 12 bases sitting between them. The CDR3 nucleotides read TGTGCCAGCAGTATTACGACAGCTACAGATACGCAGTATTTT. This gives the protein CASSITTATDTQYF.

This clonotype occurred many times. The chain links TRBV3-1 to TRBJ2-2; maybe TRBD2 (6 bases). Germline assignment: CDR1 LGHDT and CDR2 YNNKEL (reference sequence). Trimming shortened V by 6 bases and J by 0 bases, and 8 bases separated the two germline ends. The CDR3 sequence is 14 residues long. CDR3 coding DNA: TGTGCCAGCAGGGGACTGGCGAACACCGGGGAGCTGTTTTTT. It codes for CASRGLANTGELFF.

This rearrangement joins TRBV12-3 or TRBV12-4 to TRBJ2-5, with TRBD2 identical over 9 bases. Losses at the gene ends were 3 bases for V and 1 base for J; bases not matched to a gene: 6. CDR3 size: 16 residues. As DNA, the CDR3 is TGTGCCAGCAGTTTTGGACTAGCGCCGACCCAAGAGACCCAGTACTTC. Protein product: CASSFGLAPTQETQYF.

The rearrangement uses TRBV7-8 and TRBJ1-4; 7 bases line up with TRBD1. Germline V gives CDR1 SGHVS, CDR2 FQNEAQ. V trimming: 1 base; J trimming: 4 bases; junction bases outside the gene matches: 9. CDR3 length: 17 amino acids. The CDR3 spells CASSLVLVRDSNEKLFF. Written as DNA, the CDR3 is TGTGCCAGCAGCTTAGTCTTAGTCCGGGACAGTAATGAAAAACTGTTTTTT.

This clonotype has a single count. The chain recombines TRBV18 with TRBJ2-5; the match to TRBD1 covers 10 bases. The J call may be mistaken, given a closer DNA end match to TRBJ2-7. Germline loops: CDR1 KGHSH, CDR2 LQKENI. The CDR3 runs 17 residues. CDR3 sequence (DNA): TGTGCCAGCTCACTACTTTTGTCCGGGACAGGGGAGAACGAGCAGTACTTC. Translated, it gives CASSLLLSGTGENEQYF.

This sequence joins TRBV14 and TRBJ2-1, with 9 nucleotides matching TRBD1. Germline-derived CDR1 and CDR2 are SGHDN and FVKESK. V was clipped by 4 bases and J by 7 bases; unmatched bases: 14. CDR3 length equals 17 residues. The CDR3 DNA reads as TGTGCCAGCAGCCCTGTATCTGCGGGACAGGGTAAGAATGAGCAGTTCTTC. It translates to CASSPVSAGQGKNEQFF.

The chain carries TRBV7-2 and TRBJ1-6; TRBD1 agrees at 10 bases. V trimming: 2 bases; J trimming: 6 bases; junction bases outside the gene matches: 10. Germline CDR1 is SGHTA and CDR2 is FQGNSA. This CDR3 comprises 18 residues. The DNA for the CDR3 is TGTGCCAGCAGCTTAAAACCCGGGACAGGGGATAGTAATTCACCCCTCCACTTT. Protein sequence: CASSLKPGTGDSNSPLHF.

The sample holds many counts of this clonotype. The V and J genes are TRBV4-3 and TRBJ2-1; D is undetermined. V gave up 1 base and J gave up 9 bases, with 10 bases separating them. This CDR3 contains 13 residues. Per germline, CDR1 LGHNA and CDR2 YSLEER. CDR3 nucleotides: TGCGCCAGCAGCCAAGCCTGGTCGCCTGAGCAGTTCTTC. Protein sequence: CASSQAWSPEQFF.

This clonotype came up a few times. The chain has TRBV6-2 or TRBV6-3 and TRBJ2-1, with D maybe TRBD1 (5 bases). The CDR3 loop spans 12 amino acids. Germline V gene sequence: CDR1 MNHEY, CDR2 SVGEGT. Deletions cut 11 bases from V and 1 base from J, with 9 bases between. This CDR3 is CAGAESYNEQFF. CDR3 nucleotide sequence: TGTGCCGGGGCGGAATCCTACAATGAGCAGTTCTTC.